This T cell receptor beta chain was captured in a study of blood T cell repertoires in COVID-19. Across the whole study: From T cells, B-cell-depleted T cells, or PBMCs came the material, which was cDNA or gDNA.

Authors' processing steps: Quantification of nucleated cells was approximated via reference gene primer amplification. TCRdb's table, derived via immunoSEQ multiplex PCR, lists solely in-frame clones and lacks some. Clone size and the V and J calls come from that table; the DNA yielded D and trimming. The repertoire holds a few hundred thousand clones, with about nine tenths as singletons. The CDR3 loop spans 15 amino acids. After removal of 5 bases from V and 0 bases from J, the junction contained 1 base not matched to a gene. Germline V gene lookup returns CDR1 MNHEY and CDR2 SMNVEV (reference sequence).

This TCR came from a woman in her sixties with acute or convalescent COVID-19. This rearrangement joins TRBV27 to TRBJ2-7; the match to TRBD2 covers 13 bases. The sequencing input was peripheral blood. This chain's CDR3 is CASSGTSGISYEQYF. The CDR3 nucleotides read TGTGCCAGCAGTGGGACTAGCGGGATCTCCTACGAGCAGTACTTC.